Each of the 17 T cell receptor beta chains below was sequenced from the same sample in a study of T cells in women clearing cervical HPV infection. Assay used: immunoSEQ multiplex PCR; TCRdb lists only in-frame clones, some missing. This sample's table reports tens of thousands of clones. Sequences were obtained from blood buffy coat. These receptors originate from a woman between 18 and 69 years old with a cervical HPV16 infection that either progressed to CIN3+ or cleared (not recorded which).

Comments on this clone: The CDR3 end is not reached by the read, which stops 3 residues before it; the germline J gene fills it in. V is TRBV20-1 and J is TRBJ1-4, with D unresolved. V shed 0 bases and J shed 8 bases, with 13 bases lying between them. The CDR3 has 14 amino acids. Germline CDR1 is DFQATT and CDR2 is SNEGSKA (reference sequence). This CDR3 is CSAREPPAGEKLFF. CDR3 DNA, as far as it was read: TGCAGTGCTAGAGAACCGCCCGCGGGGGAAAAA.

In the case of this clone: The sequence runs out 3 residues before the end of the CDR3; the remainder is reconstructed from the germline J gene. The chain employs TRBV5-1 and TRBJ2-5; D gene ambiguous. The V and J ends lost 6 bases and 2 bases respectively, with 14 bases between them. This CDR3 comprises 14 residues. Germline CDR1 SGHRS, CDR2 YFSETQ. CDR3: CASNFIGPQETQYF. The sequenced part of the CDR3 DNA is TGCGCCAGCAATTTCATAGGGCCTCAAGAGACC. Full variable domain (rest looked up from reference TRBV5-1 and TRBJ2-5): KAGVTQTPRYLIKTRGQQVTLSCSPISGHRSVSWYQQTPGQGLQFLFEYFSETQRNKGNFPGRFSGRQFSNSRSEMNVSTLELGDSALYLCASNFIGPQETQYFGPGTRLLVL.

Comments on this clone: The read falls 3 residues short of the CDR3 end, and the missing part is taken from the germline J gene. The gene calls are TRBV4-2 and TRBJ2-1; 15 bases are a match to TRBD2. Trimming at V came to 4 bases and at J to 0 bases, leaving 10 bases not matched to a gene. This CDR3 region has 20 residues. Germline CDR1 is LGHNA and CDR2 is YNFKEQ. The CDR3 sequence: CASSPGLAGGTRSSYNEQFF. The part of the CDR3 DNA that was read is TGTGCCAGCAGCCCGGGACTAGCGGGAGGCACCCGCAGCTCCTACAATGAG.

Concerning this clone itself: The CDR3 goes on 3 residues after the read ends, and that part is filled in from the germline J gene. The chain couples TRBV4-1 to TRBJ2-7; the D gene is possibly TRBD2 (6 bases). The germline V and J ends were trimmed by 5 bases and 0 bases, with 14 bases remaining between them. Germline V gene sequence: CDR1 MGHRA, CDR2 YSYEKL. The CDR3 loop spans 15 amino acids. The DNA read from the CDR3 is TGCGCCAGCAGCTTAAGACTAGGGAGCTCCTACGAG. It encodes CASSLRLGSSYE. The CDR3 in full is CASSLRLGSSYEQYF.

A note on this clone: The CDR3 end falls 3 residues outside the read, so it is completed with the germline J gene. V usage is TRBV7-2 and J usage is TRBJ2-7, with TRBD1 matching 7 bases. The CDR3 sequence is 14 residues long. Germline V gene data show CDR1 as SGHTA and CDR2 as FQGNSA. V shed 2 bases, J shed 2 bases, and the junction held 3 bases outside the gene matches. CDR3 protein: CASSLSGQAYEQYF. Incomplete CDR3 DNA: TGTGCCAGCAGCTTAAGCGGACAGGCCTACGAG.

As to this clone: The CDR3 goes on 3 residues after the read ends, and that part is filled in from the germline J gene. V and J are TRBV18 and TRBJ2-7, with 7 bases aligning to TRBD1. Looked up from germline, CDR1 is KGHSH and CDR2 is LQKENI. J was trimmed by 1 base and V by 3 bases; bases with no gene match: 9. This CDR3 comprises 16 residues. The CDR3 protein is CASSPQAGGISYEQYF. CDR3 bases read: TGTGCCAGCTCACCGCAAGCAGGGGGAATATCCTACGAG.

Here the CDR3 reads CSVLSSYEQYF. CDR3 DNA (partial): TGCAGTGTCCTCTCCTCCTACGAG. The J gene is TRBJ2-7, the V gene TRBV20-1; D remains ambiguous. The missing CDR3 end, 3 residues past where the read stops, is filled in from the germline J gene. V shed 7 bases and J shed 0 bases, with 7 bases lying between them. The CDR3 loop spans 11 amino acids. Germline V CDR1 and CDR2: DFQATT, SNEGSKA (reference sequence).

A remark on this clone: The read comes to an end 3 residues before the CDR3 does, leaving the germline J gene to fill in the end. The rearrangement joins TRBV5-4 to TRBJ1-2, with 7 bases lining up with TRBD1. V dropped 6 bases and J dropped 3; count of bases not matched to a gene: 11. Per the germline V gene, CDR1 is SGHNT and CDR2 is YYREEE (reference sequence). This CDR3 comprises 15 residues. Incomplete CDR3 DNA: TGTGCCAGCACCCCCGGAAGGACAGGACACTATGGC. Translated, it gives CASTPGRTGHYG. The CDR3 in its entirety is CASTPGRTGHYGYTF.

CDR3 loop: CATTWDRDGYTF. The sequenced CDR3 bases are TGTGCCACCACCTGGGACAGGGATGGC. V gene TRBV14 combines with J gene TRBJ1-2; 9 nucleotides match TRBD1. The read terminates 3 residues ahead of where the CDR3 ends, so the germline J gene completes it. Germline-derived CDR1 and CDR2 are SGHDN and FVKESK. CDR3 length equals 12 residues. V dropped 10 bases and J dropped 6; count of bases not matched to a gene: 6.

Comments on this clone: Read coverage stops 3 residues before the CDR3 terminus; the germline J gene supplies the remainder. The chain combines TRBV10-3 with TRBJ2-2, with a possible D match to TRBD2 (5 bases). This CDR3 contains 12 residues. Germline lookup yields CDR1 ENHRY and CDR2 SYGVKD. V lost 10 bases and J lost 4, with 10 bases in between. The CDR3 DNA, read in part, is TGTGCCAGCGGACTGGGCACCGGGGAG. Amino acid sequence: CASGLGTGE. The entire CDR3 is CASGLGTGELFF.

On this clone itself: The read terminates 3 residues ahead of where the CDR3 ends, so the germline J gene completes it. The V gene is TRBV15, the J gene TRBJ1-2; 9 bases are shared with TRBD1. V dropped 0 bases and J dropped 5; count of bases not matched to a gene: 4. CDR1 and CDR2 from the germline V gene are LNHNV and YYDKDF (reference sequence). The CDR3 is made up of 15 amino acids. The part of the CDR3 DNA that was read is TGTGCCACCAGCAGAGAGGGACAGGGAATTTATGGC. This codes for CATSREGQGIYG. The CDR3 as a whole reads CATSREGQGIYGYTF. Full variable domain (rest looked up from reference TRBV15 and TRBJ1-2): DAMVIQNPRYQVTQFGKPVTLSCSQTLNHNVMYWYQQKSSQAPKLLFHYYDKDFNNEADTPDNFQSRRPNTSFCFLDIRSPGLGDTAMYLCATSREGQGIYGYTFGSGTRLTVV.

Details on this clone: The read ends 3 residues shy of where the CDR3 ends; the end is completed using the germline J gene. The genes are TRBV2 and TRBJ2-3; 10 positions match TRBD2. CDR1 and CDR2 (germline): SNHLY, FYNNEI. CDR3 size: 15 residues. J lost 5 bases, V lost 6 bases, and 8 bases had no gene match. The part of the CDR3 DNA that was read is TGTGCCAGCAGGCCAGCGGGGGGGCAGCGAGATACG. Its protein product is CASRPAGGQRDT. In full, the CDR3 is CASRPAGGQRDTQYF.

Turning to this clone: Coverage ceases 3 residues before the CDR3 finishes, and the germline J gene fills in the end. This chain joins TRBV7-2 and TRBJ2-1; D is unclear. V was shortened by 0 bases and J by 6 bases, with 6 bases between the two germline ends. This CDR3 region has 13 residues. The germline V gene has CDR1 SGHTA and CDR2 FQGNSA. The CDR3 DNA, read in part, is TGTGCCAGCAGCTTAGCAGCTGTCAATGAG. It encodes CASSLAAVNE. The CDR3 as a whole reads CASSLAAVNEQFF.

A remark on this clone: The read finishes 3 residues shy of the CDR3 end, and the germline J gene is used to complete it. The chain uses TRBV5-6 and TRBJ1-2, with TRBD1 identical over 10 bases. This CDR3 region has 14 residues. From germline, CDR1 is SGHDT and CDR2 YYEEEE. Trimming removed 4 bases from V and 4 bases from J; junction bases left unmatched: 4. The CDR3 bases that were read are TGTGCCAGCAGCGGGGGACAGGGGCTCTATGGC. It specifies CASSGGQGLYG. The CDR3 as a whole reads CASSGGQGLYGYTF.

A word on this clone: The CDR3 extends 3 residues past the end of the read, so its final part is completed from the germline J gene. The V gene is TRBV5-1, the J gene TRBJ1-2; TRBD1 aligns across 7 bases. This CDR3 region has 13 residues. V shed 4 bases, J shed 0 bases, and the junction held 0 bases outside the gene matches. CDR1 SGHRS and CDR2 YFSETQ come from the germline V gene. CDR3 DNA, as far as it was read: TGCGCCAGCAGCGGGACAGCTAACTATGGC. Protein sequence: CASSGTANYG. The full CDR3 reads CASSGTANYGYTF.

With respect to this clone: The read ends 3 residues before the CDR3 terminus; that terminus is restored from the germline J gene. The chain combines TRBV20-1 with TRBJ2-7; 13 bases map to TRBD2. After removal of 3 bases from V and 0 bases from J, the junction contained 2 bases not matched to a gene. The length of the CDR3 is 15 residues. From germline, CDR1 is DFQATT and CDR2 SNEGSKA (reference sequence). The covered CDR3 bases are TGCAGTGCTAGGGGACTAGCGGGACTCTCCTACGAG. Translation: CSARGLAGLSYE. The whole CDR3 reads CSARGLAGLSYEQYF.

The CDR3 loop reads CASSQTDTQYF. CDR3 DNA, as far as it was read: TGCGCCAGCAGCCAAACAGATACG. The rearrangement links TRBV10-1 to TRBJ2-3; unclear D gene. Read coverage stops 3 residues before the CDR3 terminus; the germline J gene supplies the remainder. The CDR3 spans 11 residues. The V gene lost 6 bases and the J gene lost 3 bases, with 4 bases spanning the gap. Germline loops: CDR1 WNHNN, CDR2 SYGVQD (reference sequence).